The TCR beta chain under discussion was sequenced for a study of blood T cells in healthy people across ages (dated by TCRdb to the mid-2010s). With respect to the entire study: In model experiments, roughly one uniquely barcoded TCR beta cDNA molecule per two T cells was captured by template switching. The donors were split into four age groups: young (average around 16 years), middle-aged (more than 35), aged (over 55) and long-lived (approximately 89). The study analyzed two additional independent replicas of 1 million unique cDNA reads from the same blood draw for two donors, one aged 18 to 30 and one aged 80 or older. Using deep sequencing normalized with unique cDNA molecular identifiers, the study measured how TCR beta repertoire diversity changes with age. Donors of different ages were randomly distributed across sequencing lanes to avoid experimental bias.

With regard to this clonotype: It lacks a known antigen. Per-nucleotide qualities are absent, and no much larger clonotype sits a single base away.

Findings and caveats that apply to the study as a whole: Bulk unsorted PBMC profiling prevented conclusive comparison of naive and antigen-experienced compartments. Estimates of total diversity based on one million sequenced T cells were considered lower bounds and underestimates. A strong correlation was found between observed TCR beta diversity and the percentage of naive T cells measured by flow cytometry. Donor CMV infection status was unknown, potentially confounding age-related changes in expanded clonotypes. The long-lived group showed more naive CD4+ T cells, fewer expanded clones and increased TCR diversity than the aged group, suggesting age selection. Observed TCR beta diversity per million T cells fell roughly linearly with age, and a significant reduction was already apparent by age roughly 40.

Receptor libraries were prepared by 5' RACE. Sequenced on an Illumina HiSeq 2500. A second roughly 6 to 11 cycle PCR used a sample-barcoded 5' primer and a J-beta primer mix. A unique molecular identifier was introduced onto each TCR beta cDNA molecule by a template-switch 5' adaptor carrying 12 random nucleotides. Each sample yielded at least 2.5 million CDR3-containing paired-end reads. The Mint cDNA synthesis kit, primed by a TRBC-specific oligonucleotide, was used to synthesize first-strand cDNA from all RNA. All cDNA was treated with uracil-DNA glycosylase and then went through a first 18-cycle PCR with the universal primers M1SS and BC2_uni_R. The paper's processing steps were these. Normalization of each sample was performed by random selection of 1 million high-quality reads, each carrying a distinct molecular identifier. Instead of being binned into consensus sequences, reads that shared molecular identifiers were thrown out. CDR3 identification, clonotype clustering and error correction used MiTCR with a Q25 quality threshold and the strictest error-elimination algorithm. A nonparametric unseen species model with Euler transformation was used to estimate lower-bound total TCR beta diversity. TCRdb ran its own pipeline on the public reads, namely fastp trimming at Q25 and MiXCR clone calling, and kept in-frame beta chains. Each CDR3 protein appears once, grouped with its most common genes and DNA. V and J calls and clone size were set by TCRdb, not the authors. In this sample the table shows approximately 820,000 distinct CDR3 sequences, under 55% of which occur a single time. Of the sample, approximately 20% is held by the ten largest clones.

In the germline V gene, CDR1 corresponds to MNHEY and CDR2 to SVGEGT. From V the trimming removes 6 bases and from J it removes 2 bases, while the gene matches leave 9 bases of the junction unaccounted for. Including the terminal cysteine and phenylalanine, the CDR3 comprises 16 residues. Only the CDR3 DNA is retained, 48 bases long and in frame from the first base. Donors were approximately 42 systemically healthy Caucasian individuals from Russia aged roughly 6 to 95 years. About 10 milliliters of peripheral blood were collected from each donor into EDTA-treated Vacutainer tubes. Ficoll-Paque density-gradient centrifugation was used to isolate PBMCs, with at least 6.5 million obtained per sample. Total RNA, at least 5.5 micrograms per sample, was extracted from PBMCs with Trizol reagent. The percentages of naive CD45RAhigh/CD27high T cells were determined by flow cytometry on a PBMC aliquot from every donor.

Sequenced input: blood. The receptor's source is a man in his 60s in good health. Rearrangement joined TRBV6-2 or TRBV6-3 to TRBJ1-2; the central 10 bases match TRBD1. The base sequence is TGTGCCAGCAGCCAAACCGGGACAGGGGACAACTATGGCTACACCTTC. It codes for CASSQTGTGDNYGYTF.